These 24 T cell receptor beta chains were sequenced from one sample in a study of neoadjuvant anti-PD-1 for oral cavity cancer. Clones were sequenced by immunoSEQ multiplex PCR, and TCRdb holds only the in-frame ones, with some missing. The repertoire consists of 55,000 to 80,000 clones, with 86% occurring once and the leading ten covering approximately 2.6%. Specified time point: after neoadjuvant nivolumab, at surgical resection. Sequenced here: PBMCs, sampled after nivolumab (anti-PD-1) treatment. These receptors all stem from a person between 40 and 85 years old with oral cavity squamous cell carcinoma.

This chain uses TRBV19 with TRBJ2-4; D is possibly TRBD1 (5 bases). Germline V CDR1 and CDR2: LNHDA, SQIVND (reference sequence). Trimming stripped 3 bases from V and 4 bases from J, with 10 bases between. There are 14 residues in the CDR3. Here the CDR3 DNA reads TGTGCCAGTAGTATTAAGGGGCTAAAAAACATTCAGTACTTC. The encoded protein is CASSIKGLKNIQYF.

The chain joins TRBV7-8 to TRBJ2-7; 14 bases agree with TRBD2. The germline gives CDR1 SGHVS, CDR2 FQNEAQ. V was clipped by 2 bases and J by 4 bases; unmatched bases: 10. This CDR3 has 18 amino acids. The CDR3 protein is CASSLSRLAGGRGYEQYF. The CDR3 DNA reads as TGTGCCAGCAGCTTATCCCGACTAGCGGGGGGGAGGGGATACGAGCAGTACTTC.

The chain uses TRBV25-1 and TRBJ1-2; D remains ambiguous. Germline V CDR1 and CDR2: MGHDK, SYGVNS. The CDR3 length is 12 residues. Trimming took off 1 base at V and 9 bases at J, with 9 bases between the two ends. The CDR3 sequence is CASSESNLRYTF. The CDR3 DNA sequence: TGTGCCAGCAGTGAATCTAACTTGCGCTACACCTTC.

J is TRBJ1-1 and V is TRBV7-9; D might be TRBD1 (6 bases). This CDR3 has 15 residues. V gave up 4 bases and J gave up 5 bases, with 17 bases separating them. Looked up from germline, CDR1 is SEHNR and CDR2 is FQNEAQ (reference sequence). This CDR3 reads CASSSNRDGKTEAFF. In DNA form, the CDR3 reads TGTGCCAGCAGCTCCAACAGGGATGGGAAAACTGAAGCTTTCTTT.

This rearrangement joins TRBV6-6 to TRBJ1-1; no reliable D call. The CDR3 is 11 residues long. The germline V and J ends were trimmed by 2 bases and 3 bases, with 1 base remaining between them. The germline V gene encodes CDR1 MNHNY and CDR2 SVGAGI (reference sequence). CDR3 sequence: CASSYDTEAFF. CDR3 bases: TGTGCCAGCAGTTACGACACTGAAGCTTTCTTT.

The J gene is TRBJ2-5, the V gene TRBV6-5; 11 nucleotides line up with TRBD2. CDR3 length equals 13 residues. Per germline, CDR1 MNHEY and CDR2 SVGAGI. Trimming took 11 bases from V and 4 from J; bases not matched to a gene: 6. In DNA, the CDR3 is TGTGCCGTACTAGCGGGAGAGGGAGAGACCCAGTACTTC. Translating it yields CAVLAGEGETQYF.

The V call is TRBV7-9, the J call TRBJ2-5; 8 bases fit TRBD2. The CDR3 consists of 14 residues. Per germline, CDR1 SEHNR and CDR2 FQNEAQ (reference sequence). V was pared by 11 bases and J by 2 bases, with 10 bases of the junction left unmatched. The CDR3 bases are TGTGCCTCATTAGCGGGGTCGAAACAAGAGACCCAGTACTTC. Its protein product is CASLAGSKQETQYF. The complete variable domain, with remaining parts taken from reference TRBV7-9 and TRBJ2-5, reads DTGVSQNPRHKITKRGQNVTFRCDPISEHNRLYWYRQTLGQGPEFLTYFQNEAQLEKSRLLSDRFSAERPKGSFSTLEIQRTEQGDSAMYLCASLAGSKQETQYFGPGTRLLVL.

The rearrangement joins TRBV7-8 to TRBJ2-7, with D perhaps matching TRBD2 (5 bases). This CDR3 is built from 15 residues. V lost 1 base and J lost 0, with 10 bases in between. In germline, CDR1 is SGHVS, CDR2 FQNEAQ. The CDR3 DNA sequence: TGTGCCAGCAGCTTAGAGCTAGCAGACTCCTACGAGCAGTACTTC. It yields the protein CASSLELADSYEQYF.

The chain carries TRBV9 and TRBJ1-2; D remains unclear. V lost 0 bases to trimming and J lost 6 bases, with 6 bases between them. This CDR3 is built from 12 residues. CDR1 and CDR2 from the germline V gene are SGDLS and YYNGEE. DNA for the CDR3: TGTGCCAGCAGCGTAGGGACCGATGGCTACACCTTC. Its protein product is CASSVGTDGYTF.

The chain joins TRBV5-1 to TRBJ2-3; D is unclear. CDR3 length: 14 amino acids. Germline V CDR1 and CDR2: SGHRS, YFSETQ. V gave up 7 bases and J gave up 3 bases, with 15 bases separating them. The CDR3 DNA reads TGCGCCAGCGGCGACGAGGCGGTTACAGATACGCAGTATTTT. Protein sequence: CASGDEAVTDTQYF.

This clone was found a few times. The V gene is TRBV5-4, the J gene TRBJ1-1, with no clear D. This CDR3 is 13 amino acids long. The V end was cut by 1 base, the J end by 3 bases, with 7 bases between. Germline V gene lookup returns CDR1 SGHNT and CDR2 YYREEE (reference sequence). CDR3 sequence reads: CASSLFQDTEAFF. The CDR3 region has the DNA TGTGCCAGCAGCTTGTTTCAGGACACTGAAGCTTTCTTT.

The chain carries TRBV30 and TRBJ2-1, with TRBD2 as a possible D gene (5 bases). V was cut by 5 bases and J by 7 bases, with 15 bases left in between. Germline CDR1 is GTSNPN and CDR2 is SVGIG (reference sequence). The length of the CDR3 is 13 residues. The CDR3 region is CAWAWTRENEQFF. The DNA for the CDR3 is TGTGCCTGGGCTTGGACGAGGGAAAATGAGCAGTTCTTC.

About this clone: One end of the junction does not line up with germline, which may come from a read error. V usage is TRBV2 and J usage is TRBJ1-5; D perhaps matches TRBD1 (5 bases). The CDR3 loop spans 15 amino acids. Germline assignment: CDR1 SNHLY and CDR2 FYNNEI. Here the CDR3 reads CASTMDTYSNQSQHF. The CDR3, as DNA: TGTGCCAGCACTATGGACACTTATAGCAATCAGTCCCAGCATTTT.

Only a few counts were recorded for this clone. The chain carries TRBV19 and TRBJ2-1, with D hard to call. The CDR3 runs to 11 residues. V was trimmed by 4 bases and J by 6 bases, leaving 4 bases between them. Germline V CDR1 and CDR2: LNHDA, SQIVND (reference sequence). CDR3: CASSRLNEQFF. The CDR3 nucleotides are TGTGCCAGTAGTAGACTCAATGAGCAGTTCTTC.

The genes are TRBV11-2 and TRBJ2-7; 13 bases map to TRBD2. J lost 4 bases, V lost 5 bases, and 14 bases had no gene match. The CDR3 length is 18 residues. CDR1 is SGHAT, CDR2 FQNNGV, per germline. CDR3 bases: TGTGCCAGCAGCCCCCTTTACCGGACTAGCGGGAGATCTTACGAGCAGTACTTC. As protein: CASSPLYRTSGRSYEQYF. Full variable domain (missing parts from reference TRBV11-2 and TRBJ2-7): EAGVAQSPRYKIIEKRQSVAFWCNPISGHATLYWYQQILGQGPKLLIQFQNNGVVDDSQLPKDRFSAERLKGVDSTLKIQPAKLEDSAVYLCASSPLYRTSGRSYEQYFGPGTRLTVT.

The chain couples TRBV5-1 to TRBJ2-1, with TRBD1 matching 7 bases. The V and J ends lost 4 bases and 0 bases, in that order; junction bases with no gene match: 7. The germline CDR1 and CDR2 sequences are SGHRS and YFSETQ. The length of the CDR3 is 16 residues. CDR3 amino acids: CASSHRQGSSYNEQFF. In nucleotides, the CDR3 is TGCGCCAGCAGCCATAGACAGGGCTCCTCCTACAATGAGCAGTTCTTC.

V gene TRBV10-1 combines with J gene TRBJ1-1; D not resolved. Trimming took off 2 bases at V and 0 bases at J, with 7 bases between the two ends. This CDR3 is built from 14 residues. Germline V CDR1 and CDR2: WNHNN, SYGVQD (reference sequence). CDR3: CASSEGLMNTEAFF. The CDR3, as DNA: TGCGCCAGCAGTGAGGGCCTAATGAACACTGAAGCTTTCTTT.

Here the CDR3 DNA reads TGTGCCAGCAGGGACAGGTACACTGAAGCTTTCTTT. Protein product: CASRDRYTEAFF. The chain couples TRBV2 to TRBJ1-1, with 7 bases matching TRBD1. In germline, CDR1 is SNHLY, CDR2 FYNNEI. Trimming removed 6 bases from V and 3 bases from J; junction bases left unmatched: 1. The CDR3 spans 12 residues.

V gene TRBV7-9 combines with J gene TRBJ2-1; the D gene is possibly TRBD2 (6 bases). With 6 bases removed from V and 8 bases from J, the gap between germline ends came to 11 bases. CDR1 and CDR2 (germline): SEHNR, FQNEAQ (reference sequence). There are 12 residues in the CDR3. CDR3 bases: TGTGCCAGCAGTCACTCGGGGGATGAGCAGTTCTTC. Amino acid sequence: CASSHSGDEQFF.

This chain connects TRBV5-1 to TRBJ1-1; D remains ambiguous. V lost 0 bases, J lost 4 bases, and 13 bases lay in between. CDR1 SGHRS and CDR2 YFSETQ come from the germline V gene. The CDR3 is 15 amino acids. CDR3 protein: CASSLGRMGGTEAFF. The CDR3 DNA is TGCGCCAGCAGCTTGGGTCGAATGGGAGGCACTGAAGCTTTCTTT.

By sample fraction, this clone is medium-sized. This chain links TRBV6-4 with TRBJ2-6, with TRBD2 as a possible D gene (6 bases). The germline V gene has CDR1 MRHNA and CDR2 SNTAGT. Deletions cut 3 bases from V and 3 bases from J, with 6 bases between. The CDR3 contains 14 residues. The CDR3, as DNA: TGTGCCAGCAGTGAGGGGGGTGGGGCCAACGTCCTGACTTTC. Translation gives CASSEGGGANVLTF.

This clone has just a few counts. J is TRBJ1-1 and V is TRBV4-1; possible D gene TRBD1, 6 bases. The CDR3 is 16 amino acids. Germline V lookup: CDR1 MGHRA, CDR2 YSYEKL. V was pared by 2 bases and J by 0 bases, with 13 bases between. CDR3 sequence: CASSQSRGQVNTEAFF. DNA for the CDR3: TGCGCCAGCAGCCAATCCCGGGGGCAGGTGAACACTGAAGCTTTCTTT.

The chain links TRBV7-6 to TRBJ2-5, with a possible D match to TRBD1 (5 bases). The CDR3 runs to 12 residues. The V end lost 8 bases, the J end lost 14 bases, and 21 bases lay between the germline ends. Per the germline V gene, CDR1 is SGHVS and CDR2 is FNYEAQ. The CDR3 is CASGSSPVGPYF. The DNA for the CDR3 is TGTGCCAGCGGCTCTTCCCCGGTGGGGCCATACTTC.

This clone was seen a handful of times. The chain links TRBV4-1 to TRBJ1-2; D is unclear. The CDR3 has 15 amino acids. Per the germline V gene, CDR1 is MGHRA and CDR2 is YSYEKL. V was clipped by 0 bases and J by 0 bases, with 8 bases between them. CDR3 sequence: CASSQEPVANYGYTF. DNA of the CDR3: TGCGCCAGCAGCCAAGAACCAGTAGCTAACTATGGCTACACCTTC.